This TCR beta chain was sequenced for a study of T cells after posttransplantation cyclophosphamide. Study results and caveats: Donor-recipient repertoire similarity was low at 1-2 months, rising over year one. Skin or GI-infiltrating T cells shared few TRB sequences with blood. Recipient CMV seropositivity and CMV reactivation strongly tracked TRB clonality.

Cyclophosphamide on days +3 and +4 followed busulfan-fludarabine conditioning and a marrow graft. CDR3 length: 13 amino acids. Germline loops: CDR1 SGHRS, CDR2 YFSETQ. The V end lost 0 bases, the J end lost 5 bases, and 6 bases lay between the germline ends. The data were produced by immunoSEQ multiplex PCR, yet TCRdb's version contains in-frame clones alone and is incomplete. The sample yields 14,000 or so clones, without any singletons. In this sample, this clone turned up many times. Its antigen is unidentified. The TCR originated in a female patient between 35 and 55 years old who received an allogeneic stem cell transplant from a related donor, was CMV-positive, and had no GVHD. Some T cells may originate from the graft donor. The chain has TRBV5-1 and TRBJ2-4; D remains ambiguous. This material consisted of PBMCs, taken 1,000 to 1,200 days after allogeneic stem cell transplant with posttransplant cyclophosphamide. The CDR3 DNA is TGCGCCAGCAGCTTGGGGAGAGAAAACATTCAGTACTTC. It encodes CASSLGRENIQYF.